This T cell receptor (beta chain) was found in a study of spatial heterogeneity in lung cancer. This clonotype showed up just a few times. Its antigen is not known. This CDR3 contains 16 residues. Germline CDR1 reads MNHEY; CDR2 reads SVGAGI. J gave up 5 bases and V 2 bases, and 10 bases lay outside the gene matches. The study, taken as a whole, reports: Blood carried ubiquitous expanded tumor TCRs more at resection than follow-up.

TCRdb re-called the 5' RACE reads through MiXCR, storing one row per CDR3 protein. The sample holds tens of thousands of distinct CDR3 sequences, roughly 12% seen once. The time point was: sample taken at primary tumor resection. The authors sequenced whole RNA from tumor, nontumor lung or frozen PBMC without sorting. Just over 70 TRACERx patients with early, untreated non-small cell lung cancer donated samples. The clonotype comes from a male donor with early-stage non-small cell lung cancer. Sequenced here: PBMCs, sampled at surgery. The chain recombines TRBV6-5 with TRBJ2-5; TRBD2 matches at 8 bases. The CDR3 bases are TGTGCCAGCAGTTACAATCCGGGAGGGCCCTCTGAGACCCAGTACTTC. It encodes CASSYNPGGPSETQYF.